These 27 T cell receptor beta chains were all obtained from the same sample, sequenced in a study of T-cell memory formation after mild COVID-19 (dated by TCRdb to the early 2020s). Receptor amplification or capture employed 5' RACE. Sequencer: Illumina NovaSeq 6000. TCRdb's own reprocessing of the public reads used fastp at Q25 and MiXCR and kept productive beta chains. All rows with the same CDR3 protein become a single entry with the most common DNA and genes. The table for this sample lists over 350,000 distinct CDR3 sequences; more than 20% of them were counted only once. 8.5% to 9% of the sample is held by the ten biggest clonotypes. Material: PBMCs or a T cell subset sorted from them (not recorded which). Receptors were obtained from an adult woman who had mild COVID-19 (a few samples of this study predate the infection). The sample titles of this study are shuffled in the database, so cell type and time point are left out; the donor was told from shared clones.

The CDR3 region is CASSPPAGYVNTEAFF. CDR3 in DNA: TGTGCCAGCTCACCACCTGCAGGATACGTGAACACTGAAGCTTTCTTT. The chain recombines TRBV18 with TRBJ1-1; no reliable D call. This CDR3 is built from 16 residues. Germline lookup yields CDR1 KGHSH and CDR2 LQKENI. The V end lost 0 bases, the J end lost 0 bases, and 11 bases lay between the germline ends.

This clonotype was recorded a few times. The gene calls are TRBV4-1 and TRBJ2-3; D is unclear. Trimming took off 3 bases at V and 7 bases at J, with 8 bases between the two ends. CDR1 MGHRA and CDR2 YSYEKL come from the germline V gene. CDR3 length: 12 residues. The CDR3 loop reads CASSHAVHTQYF. In DNA form, the CDR3 reads TGCGCCAGCAGCCACGCGGTCCATACGCAGTATTTT.

This clonotype was seen more than once but under ten times. The chain links TRBV5-6 to TRBJ1-2; 9 bases map to TRBD1. V gave up 5 bases and J gave up 2 bases; unmatched junction bases: 4. CDR3 size: 14 residues. Per the germline V gene, CDR1 is SGHDT and CDR2 is YYEEEE. This CDR3 reads CASRRDRANYGYTF. CDR3 nucleotides: TGTGCCAGCAGGAGGGACAGGGCCAACTATGGCTACACCTTC.

About this clonotype: The junction departs from the called germline gene at one end, perhaps through a read error. The rearrangement joins TRBV23-1 to TRBJ2-7; possibly TRBD2 for D (7 bases). TRBV23-1 is recorded as an ORF, its role being uncertain. The CDR3 is 14 residues long. The CDR3 DNA is TGCGCCAGCCGTCCGCGGGGGCAGGTCTACGAGCAGTGCTTC. Amino acid sequence: CASRPRGQVYEQCF.

The chain has TRBV6-2 or TRBV6-3 and TRBJ2-7, with TRBD1 matching over 9 bases. Trimming removed 2 bases from V and 2 bases from J; junction bases left unmatched: 10. This CDR3 region has 17 residues. CDR1 MNHEY and CDR2 SVGEGT come from the germline V gene. CDR3 nucleotides: TGTGCCAGCAGTTACCTCTCCTGGGACAGGGTGCCCTACGAGCAGTACTTC. It translates to CASSYLSWDRVPYEQYF.

V is TRBV9 and J is TRBJ2-1, with D perhaps matching TRBD1 or TRBD2 (6 bases each). The V end was cut by 0 bases, the J end by 4 bases, with 14 bases between. The CDR3 consists of 16 residues. Per the germline V gene, CDR1 is SGDLS and CDR2 is YYNGEE. The chain's CDR3 is CASSVEAGEVYNEQFF. CDR3 DNA: TGTGCCAGCAGCGTAGAGGCAGGGGAGGTTTACAATGAGCAGTTCTTC.

This sequence joins TRBV5-1 and TRBJ2-7, with 12 bases fitting TRBD1. CDR1 SGHRS and CDR2 YFSETQ come from the germline V gene. The length of the CDR3 is 14 residues. The V gene end was trimmed by 6 bases and the J gene end by 4 bases; junction bases not matched to a gene: 5. The CDR3: CASNRDRGRYEQYF. CDR3 in DNA: TGCGCCAGCAACCGGGACAGGGGGCGATACGAGCAGTACTTC.

This clonotype turned up a few times. The chain carries TRBV10-2 and TRBJ1-2; 9 bases line up with TRBD1. V was pared by 4 bases and J by 3 bases, with 0 bases of the junction left unmatched. CDR3 length equals 13 residues. From germline, CDR1 is WSHSY and CDR2 SAAADI. CDR3 amino acids: CASSGTGDYGYTF. CDR3 DNA: TGCGCCAGCAGTGGGACAGGGGACTATGGCTACACCTTC.

The J gene is TRBJ2-7, the V gene TRBV5-1, with TRBD2 identical over 7 bases. The CDR3 contains 16 residues. J lost 4 bases, V lost 1 base, and 11 bases had no gene match. Per the germline V gene, CDR1 is SGHRS and CDR2 is YFSETQ. CDR3 in DNA: TGCGCCAGCAGCTTGATCAGGACCGGGGAGGGGTACGAGCAGTACTTC. Translating it yields CASSLIRTGEGYEQYF.

The chain has TRBV5-1 and TRBJ2-5; D perhaps matches TRBD1 (8 bases). The CDR3 runs to 15 residues. V was cut by 3 bases and J by 2 bases, with 14 bases left in between. Germline V lookup: CDR1 SGHRS, CDR2 YFSETQ. The CDR3: CASSWGGTGQETQYF. In DNA, the CDR3 is TGCGCCAGCAGCTGGGGGGGGACAGGACAAGAGACCCAGTACTTC.

J is TRBJ2-1 and V is TRBV12-3 or TRBV12-4; perhaps TRBD2 as D (5 bases). Trimming pared 6 bases from V and 12 bases from J, leaving 15 bases between. The CDR3 has 12 amino acids. The CDR3 DNA sequence: TGTGCCAGCAGCCGCCAAGTAGAGGGGCAGTTCTTC. Translation: CASSRQVEGQFF.

V usage is TRBV12-3 or TRBV12-4 and J usage is TRBJ2-1; D is possibly TRBD1 or TRBD2 (5 bases each). The CDR3 has 15 residues. Trimming took 6 bases from V and 7 from J, leaving 19 bases between them. As DNA, the CDR3 is TGTGCCAGCAGGATACTTGGATCAGGGAGTAATGAGCAGTTCTTC. Its translation is CASRILGSGSNEQFF.

This clonotype was observed a few times. CDR3 region: CASSIGHSYEQYF. CDR3 sequence (DNA): TGTGCCAGTAGTATAGGCCACTCCTACGAGCAGTACTTC. The chain employs TRBV19 and TRBJ2-7, with unresolved D. Deletions cut 1 base from V and 0 bases from J, with 4 bases between. Per the germline V gene, CDR1 is LNHDA and CDR2 is SQIVND (reference sequence). There are 13 residues in the CDR3.

The V and J genes are TRBV29-1 and TRBJ2-1, with a tentative D call TRBD2 (5 bases). V was trimmed by 0 bases and J by 0 bases, leaving 15 bases between them. This CDR3 region has 17 residues. Germline V CDR1 and CDR2: SQVTM, ANQGSEA. The CDR3 region is CSVEDRSGAISYNEQFF. CDR3 DNA: TGCAGCGTTGAAGATAGGAGCGGTGCCATCTCCTACAATGAGCAGTTCTTC.

The rearrangement uses TRBV7-2 and TRBJ1-5; 10 bases align to TRBD1. The germline V gene has CDR1 SGHTA and CDR2 FQGNSA. V was clipped by 3 bases and J by 0 bases; unmatched bases: 5. The CDR3 covers 17 residues. The CDR3 region is CASSFRQGAFSNQPQHF. In DNA form, the CDR3 reads TGTGCCAGCAGCTTCAGACAGGGGGCTTTTAGCAATCAGCCCCAGCATTTT.

The rearrangement uses TRBV27 and TRBJ1-4, with no clear D. Germline V lookup: CDR1 MNHEY, CDR2 SMNVEV (reference sequence). The CDR3 loop spans 15 amino acids. Trimming cost V 3 bases and J 7 bases, with 15 bases left between them. CDR3 DNA: TGTGCCAGCAGTTTCCACGGTCCGGGCCGTGAAAAACTGTTTTTT. Amino acid sequence: CASSFHGPGREKLFF. Based on the CDR3 plus reference TRBV27 and TRBJ1-4, the full variable domain is EAQVTQNPRYLITVTGKKLTVTCSQNMNHEYMSWYRQDPGLGLRQIYYSMNVEVTDKGDVPEGYKVSRKEKRNFPLILESPSPNQTSLYFCASSFHGPGREKLFFGSGTQLSVL.

This clonotype has more than one count but fewer than ten. The chain couples TRBV12-3 or TRBV12-4 to TRBJ2-5; 9 positions match TRBD2. The CDR3 extends over 14 amino acids. After removal of 7 bases from V and 4 bases from J, the junction contained 7 bases not matched to a gene. CDR3 loop: CASKIAGGTETQYF. In DNA form, the CDR3 reads TGTGCCAGCAAGATCGCGGGGGGGACAGAGACCCAGTACTTC.

The rearrangement links TRBV6-5 to TRBJ1-6; 7 positions agree with TRBD1. This CDR3 has 16 amino acids. Germline V gene sequence: CDR1 MNHEY, CDR2 SVGAGI. The V gene end was trimmed by 0 bases and the J gene end by 9 bases; junction bases not matched to a gene: 8. The CDR3 reads CASSYSNRGGVSPLHF. CDR3 DNA sequence: TGTGCCAGCAGTTACTCGAACAGGGGCGGCGTTTCACCCCTCCACTTT.

This clonotype was counted only a few times. The chain employs TRBV7-8 and TRBJ1-2; 10 positions agree with TRBD1. The CDR3 is 17 residues long. The junction had 14 bases not matched to a gene; V was cut back by 4 bases and J by 6 bases. Germline V lookup: CDR1 SGHVS, CDR2 FQNEAQ. The CDR3 DNA is TGTGCCAGCAGCTCCCAGGGGAAGACAGGGGGCGCGAATGGCTACACCTTC. It is translated as CASSSQGKTGGANGYTF.

This chain connects TRBV12-3 or TRBV12-4 to TRBJ2-5; no clear D. Trimming took off 3 bases at V and 5 bases at J, with 10 bases between the two ends. This CDR3 is built from 13 residues. The DNA for the CDR3 is TGTGCCAGCAGTTTCTTCCAGAGGGAGACCCAGTACTTC. Protein sequence: CASSFFQRETQYF.

This clonotype occurred a few times. The gene calls are TRBV29-1 and TRBJ2-7; 10 positions agree with TRBD2. The CDR3 is made up of 15 amino acids. Trimming took 2 bases from V and 3 from J; bases not matched to a gene: 7. Germline-derived CDR1 and CDR2 are SQVTM and ANQGSEA. The CDR3 sequence is CSVESLSGGYYEQYF. CDR3 bases: TGCAGCGTTGAAAGCCTTAGCGGGGGGTACTACGAGCAGTACTTC.

The chain is built from TRBV5-1 and TRBJ1-1; no definite D call. Germline V gene data show CDR1 as SGHRS and CDR2 as YFSETQ. The CDR3 extends over 15 amino acids. V lost 0 bases to trimming and J lost 1 base, with 10 bases between them. In DNA, the CDR3 is TGCGCCAGCAGCTTGGTATCGGTGCCGAACACTGAAGCTTTCTTT. This codes for CASSLVSVPNTEAFF.

The V call is TRBV29-1, the J call TRBJ2-3; 8 nucleotides line up with TRBD1. With V trimmed by 1 base and J by 2 bases, 8 bases remained unmatched. This CDR3 spans 16 amino acids. Germline CDR1 SQVTM, CDR2 ANQGSEA. CDR3 residues: CSVEGWTGTFTDTQYF. As DNA, the CDR3 is TGCAGCGTTGAAGGGTGGACAGGGACCTTCACAGATACGCAGTATTTT.

The chain joins TRBV12-3 or TRBV12-4 to TRBJ2-1, with TRBD2 matching over 14 bases. This CDR3 contains 18 residues. V gave up 6 bases and J gave up 2 bases; unmatched junction bases: 9. The CDR3 sequence: CASSLLPGLAGAYNEQFF. CDR3 in DNA: TGTGCCAGCAGCCTACTACCGGGACTAGCGGGAGCCTACAATGAGCAGTTCTTC.

This clonotype was observed a few times. V is TRBV28 and J is TRBJ1-2; 8 positions match TRBD1. The CDR3 is 15 amino acids. Germline-derived CDR1 and CDR2 are MDHEN and SYDVKM. The junction had 7 bases not matched to a gene; V was cut back by 3 bases and J by 4 bases. The CDR3, as DNA: TGTGCCAGCAGTTTTCCAACAGGGGGAAGCTATGGCTACACCTTC. Its translation is CASSFPTGGSYGYTF.

The chain has TRBV9 and TRBJ2-2; D gene uncertain. This CDR3 is 15 amino acids long. CDR1 and CDR2 (germline): SGDLS, YYNGEE. V was clipped by 0 bases and J by 5 bases, with 11 bases between them. Here the CDR3 DNA reads TGTGCCAGCAGCGTAGGGGCCGCCGGGACCGGGGAGCTGTTTTTT. Protein product: CASSVGAAGTGELFF.

The V call is TRBV6-2 or TRBV6-3, the J call TRBJ2-7, with no clear D. From germline, CDR1 is MNHEY and CDR2 SVGEGT. The CDR3 covers 13 residues. V dropped 7 bases and J dropped 2 bases, with 12 bases sitting between them. The CDR3 loop reads CASTKAGTYEQYF. For the CDR3, the DNA is TGTGCCAGCACCAAGGCAGGCACCTACGAGCAGTACTTC.